This section outlines one TCR beta chain sequence together with its context. Via MiXCR, TCRdb re-called the reads, giving one row per CDR3 protein. The sample holds 300,000 to 400,000 distinct CDR3 sequences, less than 20% seen once. The data belong to a study of T cell repertoires in cytomegalovirus infection. From germline, CDR1 is SGHTA and CDR2 FQGNSA. The trim removed 5 bases at V and 2 bases at J, leaving 4 bases unmatched. The length of the CDR3 is 14 residues. The receptor comes from a human donor in good health (CMV status not recorded). Some clones in this sample may be carry-over from other donors' samples. The sample comprised PBMCs. The rearrangement uses TRBV7-2 and TRBJ2-3; 7 nucleotides match TRBD1. CDR3 amino acids: CASSATGSTDTQYF. The CDR3 DNA reads TGTGCCAGCAGCGCGACAGGGTCCACAGATACGCAGTATTTT.